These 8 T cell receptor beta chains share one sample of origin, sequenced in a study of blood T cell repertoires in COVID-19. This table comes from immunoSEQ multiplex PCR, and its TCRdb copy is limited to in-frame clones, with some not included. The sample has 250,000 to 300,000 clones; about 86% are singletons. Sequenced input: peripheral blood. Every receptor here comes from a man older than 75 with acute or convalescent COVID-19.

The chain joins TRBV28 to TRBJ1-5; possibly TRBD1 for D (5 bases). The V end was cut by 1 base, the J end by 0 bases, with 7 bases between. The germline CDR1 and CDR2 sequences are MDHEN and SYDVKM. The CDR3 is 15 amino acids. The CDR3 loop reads CASSLYRTSNQPQHF. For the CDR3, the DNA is TGTGCCAGCAGTTTATACAGGACTAGCAATCAGCCCCAGCATTTT.

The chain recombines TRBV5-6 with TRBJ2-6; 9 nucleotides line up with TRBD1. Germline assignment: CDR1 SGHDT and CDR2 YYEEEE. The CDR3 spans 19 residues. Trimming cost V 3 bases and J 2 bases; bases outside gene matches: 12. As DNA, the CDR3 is TGTGCCAGCAGCTATAACAGGGGGCGCAAGGATCCTGGGGCCAACGTCCTGACTTTC. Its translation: CASSYNRGRKDPGANVLTF.

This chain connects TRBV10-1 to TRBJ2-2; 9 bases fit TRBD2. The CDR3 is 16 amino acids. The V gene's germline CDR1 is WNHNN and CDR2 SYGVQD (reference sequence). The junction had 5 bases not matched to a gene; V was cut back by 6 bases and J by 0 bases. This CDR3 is CASSARLAANTGELFF. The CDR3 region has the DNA TGCGCCAGCAGCGCCAGACTAGCGGCGAACACCGGGGAGCTGTTTTTT.

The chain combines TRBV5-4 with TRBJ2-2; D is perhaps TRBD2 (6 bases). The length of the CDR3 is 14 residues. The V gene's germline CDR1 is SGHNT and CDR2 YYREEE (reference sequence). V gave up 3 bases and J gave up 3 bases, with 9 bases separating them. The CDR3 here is CASSSGLDTGELFF. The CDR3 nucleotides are TGTGCCAGCAGCTCGGGACTCGACACCGGGGAGCTGTTTTTT.

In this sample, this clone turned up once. CDR3 sequence (DNA): TGTGCCAGCAGCCAAGGGATGACGTACAGGGCGAATAATTCACCCCTCCACTTT. Translated: CASSQGMTYRANNSPLHF. This chain joins TRBV3-1 (or the pseudogene TRBV3-2) and TRBJ1-6; the D gene is possibly TRBD1 (6 bases). In germline, CDR1 is LGHDT, CDR2 YNNKEL (reference sequence). This CDR3 contains 18 residues. Deletions cut 1 base from V and 5 bases from J, with 18 bases between.

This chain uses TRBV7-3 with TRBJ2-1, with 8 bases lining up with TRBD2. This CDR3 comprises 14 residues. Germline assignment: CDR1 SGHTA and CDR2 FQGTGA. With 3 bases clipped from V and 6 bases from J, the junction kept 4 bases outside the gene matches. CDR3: CASSFGTRINEQFF. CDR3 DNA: TGTGCCAGCAGCTTCGGGACTAGAATCAATGAGCAGTTCTTC.

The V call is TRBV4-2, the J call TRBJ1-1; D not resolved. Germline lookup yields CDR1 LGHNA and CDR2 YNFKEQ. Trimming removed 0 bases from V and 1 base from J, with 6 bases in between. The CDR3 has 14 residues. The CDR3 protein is CASSQDRKNTEAFF. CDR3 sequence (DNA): TGTGCCAGCAGCCAAGACAGGAAGAACACTGAAGCTTTCTTT.

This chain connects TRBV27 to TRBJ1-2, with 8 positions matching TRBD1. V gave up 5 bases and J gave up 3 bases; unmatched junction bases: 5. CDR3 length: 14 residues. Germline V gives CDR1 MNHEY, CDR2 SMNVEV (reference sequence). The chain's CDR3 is CASSRSGGHYGYTF. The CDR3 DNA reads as TGTGCCAGCAGTCGTTCAGGGGGCCACTATGGCTACACCTTC.